This entry lists 6 T cell receptor beta chains sequenced from one sample in a study of T cells expressing NK-cell markers. Following a re-call of the 5' RACE reads, TCRdb has one entry per CDR3 protein and lacks DNA. The listing contains 300,000 to 500,000 distinct CDR3 sequences. Sequencing input: blood T cells: a sorted CD56 or NKG2C T cell subset, CD4+ or CD8+ T cells, or bulk PBMC T cells (not recorded which). The receptors stem from a woman aged 45-65 years in good health.

The chain recombines TRBV20-1 with TRBJ2-3; the D call of TRBD1 rests on TCRdb alone, since no DNA is present to check it. The CDR3 runs 15 residues. Germline values: CDR1 DFQATT, CDR2 SNEGSKA (reference sequence). CDR3 loop: CSASAGENLRDTQYF.

The chain employs TRBV10-2 and TRBJ2-7; TCRdb's D gene call, TRBD2, goes unchecked for lack of DNA. Germline CDR1 and CDR2: WSHSY and SAAADI. The CDR3 has 14 amino acids. CDR3 residues: CASETSGRSYEQYF.

The chain combines TRBV2 with TRBJ2-2; absent DNA, TCRdb's TRBD2 call cannot be checked. The CDR3 is made up of 14 amino acids. The germline V gene encodes CDR1 SNHLY and CDR2 FYNNEI. The CDR3 sequence is CASISEPITGELFF. The full variable domain, rest sourced from reference TRBV2 and TRBJ2-2, is EPEVTQTPSHQVTQMGQEVILRCVPISNHLYFYWYRQILGQKVEFLVSFYNNEISEKSEIFDDQFSVERPDGSNFTLKIRSTKLEDSAMYFCASISEPITGELFFGEGSRLTVL.

The chain is built from TRBV28 and TRBJ1-1; TCRdb outputs TRBD1, but without DNA this stays unchecked. In germline, CDR1 is MDHEN, CDR2 SYDVKM. The CDR3 sequence is 17 residues long. The CDR3 loop is CASTIAGTGGGDTEAFF.

V usage is TRBV2 and J usage is TRBJ2-2; TCRdb indicates TRBD2, and absent DNA this call remains unverified. Germline V gene sequence: CDR1 SNHLY, CDR2 FYNNEI. CDR3 length: 14 amino acids. Here the CDR3 reads CAISGLAGTGELFF.

The chain carries TRBV20-1 and TRBJ2-1; TCRdb's D gene call, TRBD1, goes unchecked for lack of DNA. The CDR3 runs 14 residues. Germline-derived CDR1 and CDR2 are DFQATT and SNEGSKA (reference sequence). This CDR3 is CSARDFPGANEQFF.